This T cell receptor beta chain was identified during a study of T-cell reconstitution after alpha-beta-depleted transplantation in children. For TCRbeta, the library was prepared with unique molecular identifiers. TCRdb re-derived calls from the PCR reads in MiXCR, one entry per CDR3 protein. The sample lists around 400,000 distinct CDR3 sequences, 20% occurring once. This CDR3 contains 15 residues. CDR1 is LGHDT and CDR2 is YNNKEL in the germline V gene (reference sequence). J lost 2 bases, V lost 1 base, and 3 bases had no gene match. In this sample, this clonotype turned up a few times. The material was PBMCs from the stem cell graft donor, obtained from the stem cell graft. This receptor was identified in a human donor who donated a stem cell graft to a child with acute myeloid leukemia. J is TRBJ2-5 and V is TRBV3-1; the match to TRBD1 covers 8 bases. The CDR3 spells CASSQGTGWQETQYF. Here the CDR3 DNA reads TGTGCCAGCAGCCAAGGGACAGGGTGGCAAGAGACCCAGTACTTC.